Shown below are 20 T cell receptor beta chains from a single sample sequenced in a study of blood T cell repertoires in COVID-19. Sequencing was performed with immunoSEQ multiplex PCR; in TCRdb, only in-frame clones are kept and a portion is missing. The table includes fewer than 300,000 clones, roughly 90% detected once. The material sequenced was PBMCs or T cells enriched from blood (not recorded which). The receptor set was obtained from a middle-aged man who had recovered from COVID-19.

This clone has a single count. This rearrangement joins TRBV7-9 to TRBJ1-4; D remains ambiguous. The CDR3 covers 14 residues. Germline CDR1 and CDR2: SEHNR and FQNEAQ (reference sequence). Trimming shortened V by 4 bases and J by 4 bases, and 10 bases separated the two germline ends. The CDR3 coding sequence is TGTGCCAGCAGCTCGACGGGGAGTAATGAAAAACTGTTTTTT. The encoded protein is CASSSTGSNEKLFF.

The V and J genes are TRBV2 and TRBJ1-1; no clear D. In germline, CDR1 is SNHLY, CDR2 FYNNEI. V gave up 5 bases and J gave up 1 base, with 20 bases separating them. The CDR3 consists of 17 residues. The CDR3 loop reads CASSHPAEETWNTEAFF. In nucleotides, the CDR3 is TGTGCCAGCAGTCACCCCGCGGAGGAAACTTGGAACACTGAAGCTTTCTTT.

The rearrangement links TRBV2 to TRBJ1-5; TRBD1 might be the D (6 bases). CDR1 and CDR2 (germline): SNHLY, FYNNEI. The CDR3 totals 18 residues. V lost 6 bases and J lost 0, with 21 bases in between. Here the CDR3 DNA reads TGTGCCAGCAGCGGATTACAGGGTCCGACATATAGCAATCAGCCCCAGCATTTT. Protein sequence: CASSGLQGPTYSNQPQHF.

This clone has more than one count but fewer than ten. The V call is TRBV5-4, the J call TRBJ1-2, with D hard to call. CDR3 length equals 12 residues. With 0 bases removed from V and 6 bases from J, the gap between germline ends came to 6 bases. The germline CDR1 and CDR2 sequences are SGHNT and YYREEE (reference sequence). The CDR3 bases are TGTGCCAGCAGCTTGGGACTCAATGGCTACACCTTC. Amino acid sequence: CASSLGLNGYTF.

The CDR3 DNA is TGCGCCAGCAGCTCTGGTTCTAGCGGGAGGGCCCTTAACTCCTACGAGCAGTACTTC. This codes for CASSSGSSGRALNSYEQYF. The genes are TRBV5-1 and TRBJ2-7, with 12 bases identical to TRBD2. Germline V gene sequence: CDR1 SGHRS, CDR2 YFSETQ. The CDR3 is 19 residues long. Trimming at V came to 3 bases and at J to 0 bases, leaving 13 bases not matched to a gene.

The V gene is TRBV19, the J gene TRBJ1-5; 11 nucleotides line up with TRBD1. Trimming at V came to 5 bases and at J to 7 bases, leaving 7 bases not matched to a gene. This CDR3 is 15 amino acids long. Germline assignment: CDR1 LNHDA and CDR2 SQIVND (reference sequence). The DNA of the CDR3 is TGTGCCAGTAGTCCGTCGGACAGGGGGCGGCAGCCCCAGCATTTT. Protein: CASSPSDRGRQPQHF.

This chain joins TRBV18 and TRBJ1-5, with TRBD1 identical over 9 bases. Germline trimming cut 2 bases from V and 8 bases from J; bases unmatched to any gene: 10. Germline values: CDR1 KGHSH, CDR2 LQKENI. The CDR3 loop spans 16 amino acids. CDR3: CASSPTTGGRLKPQHF. Written as DNA, the CDR3 is TGTGCCAGCTCACCAACAACAGGGGGCCGGTTGAAGCCCCAGCATTTT.

V usage is TRBV5-1 and J usage is TRBJ2-5; TRBD1 matches at 9 bases. Germline CDR1 reads SGHRS; CDR2 reads YFSETQ. With V trimmed by 6 bases and J by 2 bases, 5 bases remained unmatched. This CDR3 has 14 amino acids. The CDR3 DNA is TGCGCCAGCAATACTGGGACAGGGCAAGAGACCCAGTACTTC. This encodes CASNTGTGQETQYF. The full variable domain, rest sourced from reference TRBV5-1 and TRBJ2-5, is KAGVTQTPRYLIKTRGQQVTLSCSPISGHRSVSWYQQTPGQGLQFLFEYFSETQRNKGNFPGRFSGRQFSNSRSEMNVSTLELGDSALYLCASNTGTGQETQYFGPGTRLLVL.

The DNA of the CDR3 is TGTGCCAGCAGCTTAACAGGAGCCGCGCATGGCTACACCTTC. Translating gives CASSLTGAAHGYTF. The chain employs TRBV11-3 and TRBJ1-2, with D tentatively TRBD1 (5 bases). Germline V gene data show CDR1 as SGHNT and CDR2 as YENEEA. CDR3 length equals 14 residues. The ends were cut back, 2 bases at V and 6 bases at J, with 13 bases in the middle.

The genes are TRBV6-2 or TRBV6-3 and TRBJ1-2; 8 positions agree with TRBD1. This CDR3 is built from 17 residues. V shed 4 bases and J 0 bases; nucleotides not matched to a gene: 10. The germline CDR1 and CDR2 sequences are MNHEY and SVGEGT. The CDR3 DNA reads as TGTGCCAGCAGTTCTTTGGGGACAGGCCCGACTAACTATGGCTACACCTTC. This translates into CASSSLGTGPTNYGYTF.

The chain employs TRBV16 and TRBJ1-5, with D tentatively TRBD1 (5 bases). CDR1 and CDR2 from the germline V gene are KGHSY and FQNENV. The V gene lost 1 base and the J gene lost 1 base, with 11 bases spanning the gap. CDR3 length: 16 amino acids. The CDR3 reads CASSQFSRESNQPQHF. DNA of the CDR3: TGTGCCAGCAGCCAATTTTCCAGGGAAAGCAATCAGCCCCAGCATTTT.

This clone has a handful of counts. The J gene is TRBJ2-1, the V gene TRBV4-2; D might be TRBD2 (6 bases). This CDR3 is built from 16 residues. The V end was cut by 1 base, the J end by 8 bases, with 18 bases between. Germline loops: CDR1 LGHNA, CDR2 YNFKEQ. The CDR3 is CASSQVGAGGTHEQFF. Here the CDR3 DNA reads TGTGCCAGCAGCCAAGTAGGAGCTGGCGGGACCCATGAGCAGTTCTTC.

The chain uses TRBV19 and TRBJ2-2, with 9 bases identical to TRBD1. V shed 5 bases, J shed 7 bases, and the junction held 8 bases outside the gene matches. The CDR3 is made up of 15 amino acids. Germline-derived CDR1 and CDR2 are LNHDA and SQIVND (reference sequence). CDR3 protein: CASSVRTGAGGELFF. In nucleotides, the CDR3 is TGTGCCAGTAGTGTCCGGACAGGGGCAGGCGGGGAGCTGTTTTTT.

The chain recombines TRBV6-1 with TRBJ1-2, with D tentatively TRBD1 (6 bases). Per the germline V gene, CDR1 is MNHNS and CDR2 is SASEGT. The ends were cut back, 4 bases at V and 4 bases at J, with 22 bases in the middle. The CDR3 sequence is 17 residues long. The CDR3 nucleotides are TGTGCCAGCAGTGTTTTCGGTCACAGGGAAGTAGGCTATGGCTACACCTTC. Translation gives CASSVFGHREVGYGYTF.

This chain links TRBV28 with TRBJ2-3, with D unclear. The CDR3 extends over 11 amino acids. Trimming took off 7 bases at V and 8 bases at J, with 10 bases between the two ends. Germline V gene lookup returns CDR1 MDHEN and CDR2 SYDVKM. In nucleotides, the CDR3 is TGTGCCAGCACCACGGGTATTACGCAGTATTTT. Translation gives CASTTGITQYF.

The chain has TRBV28 and TRBJ2-7; tentative D call: TRBD2 (5 bases). The germline CDR1 and CDR2 sequences are MDHEN and SYDVKM. This CDR3 contains 14 residues. V dropped 1 base and J dropped 2 bases, with 9 bases sitting between them. CDR3 amino acids: CASSLFGVTYEQYF. The DNA for the CDR3 is TGTGCCAGCAGTTTATTCGGGGTGACCTACGAGCAGTACTTC.

This sequence joins TRBV20-1 and TRBJ1-3; possibly TRBD1 for D (5 bases). Germline V gene data show CDR1 as DFQATT and CDR2 as SNEGSKA (reference sequence). V was cut by 3 bases and J by 2 bases, with 11 bases left in between. This CDR3 has 14 amino acids. CDR3 protein: CSASRGRAGNTIYF. The CDR3 coding sequence is TGCAGTGCTAGTAGGGGAAGAGCTGGAAACACCATATATTTT.

This clone showed up just once. This chain joins TRBV28 and TRBJ1-4; 8 positions match TRBD1. The V and J ends lost 10 bases and 7 bases, in that order; junction bases with no gene match: 8. The germline V gene has CDR1 MDHEN and CDR2 SYDVKM. The CDR3 length is 13 residues. CDR3 sequence reads: CATKQGGTEKLFF. CDR3 bases: TGTGCCACCAAACAGGGGGGAACTGAAAAACTGTTTTTT.

The CDR3 region has the DNA TGTGCCAGCAGAGGACAGGGGGCGCGTTTTTCTGGAAACACCATATATTTT. Protein sequence: CASRGQGARFSGNTIYF. The V call is TRBV11-2, the J call TRBJ1-3; TRBD1 agrees at 11 bases. V lost 6 bases, J lost 1 base, and 8 bases stayed unmatched. Germline CDR1 reads SGHAT; CDR2 reads FQNNGV. This CDR3 is built from 17 residues.

The chain has TRBV28 and TRBJ2-3; 7 bases map to TRBD2. CDR3 length: 15 amino acids. With 1 base clipped from V and 3 bases from J, the junction kept 4 bases outside the gene matches. Germline V gives CDR1 MDHEN, CDR2 SYDVKM. CDR3: CASSLLAGETDTQYF. CDR3 DNA sequence: TGTGCCAGCAGTTTATTGGCGGGAGAGACAGATACGCAGTATTTT.